Below, 32 T cell receptor beta chains from the same sample are listed, as sequenced in a study of blood T cells in healthy people across ages. The use of a sample-barcoded 5' primer and a J-beta primer mix characterized a second PCR of about 7 to 12 cycles. MiXCR was run by TCRdb on the 5' RACE reads, yielding one entry per CDR3 protein. The table shows hundreds of thousands of distinct CDR3 sequences, with roughly 43% occurring only once. The sequencing input was blood. Receptors were obtained from a man in his thirties or forties in good health.

V and J are TRBV12-3 or TRBV12-4 and TRBJ1-5; D might be TRBD1 (5 bases). The V end lost 5 bases, the J end lost 1 base, and 15 bases lay between the germline ends. The CDR3 consists of 16 residues. CDR3: CASSPGTANSNQPQHF. CDR3 DNA: TGTGCCAGCAGTCCCGGGACGGCCAACAGCAATCAGCCCCAGCATTTT.

The V and J genes are TRBV20-1 and TRBJ2-5, with TRBD2 matching 9 bases. Germline-derived CDR1 and CDR2 are DFQATT and SNEGSKA (reference sequence). The CDR3 is made up of 14 amino acids. V shed 6 bases, J shed 3 bases, and the junction held 8 bases outside the gene matches. CDR3 sequence (DNA): TGCAGTGCACCTGGACTAGCGAAGAAAGAGACCCAGTACTTC. It specifies CSAPGLAKKETQYF.

The V and J genes are TRBV7-8 and TRBJ2-1; 7 bases agree with TRBD2. The CDR3 consists of 17 residues. Germline V gene data show CDR1 as SGHVS and CDR2 as FQNEAQ. With V trimmed by 0 bases and J by 3 bases, 8 bases remained unmatched. CDR3: CASSLAFSGLIYNEQFF. The CDR3 bases are TGTGCCAGCAGCTTAGCCTTTAGCGGGCTCATCTACAATGAGCAGTTCTTC. Based on the CDR3 plus reference TRBV7-8 and TRBJ2-1, the full variable domain is GAGVSQSPRYKVAKRGQDVALRCDPISGHVSLFWYQQALGQGPEFLTYFQNEAQLDKSGLPSDRFFAERPEGSVSTLKIQRTQQEDSAVYLCASSLAFSGLIYNEQFFGPGTRLTVL.

CDR3 loop: CASSLGLPNTQYF. Here the CDR3 DNA reads TGTGCCAGCAGTTTAGGGCTTCCCAATACGCAGTATTTT. V is TRBV28 and J is TRBJ2-3; D unclear. The length of the CDR3 is 13 residues. V lost 2 bases and J lost 7, with 10 bases in between. CDR1 is MDHEN, CDR2 SYDVKM, per germline.

This clonotype was seen a few times. The chain is built from TRBV7-2 and TRBJ2-3; 14 nucleotides match TRBD2. The V segment lost 5 bases and the J segment 0 bases; nucleotides outside the gene matches: 4. CDR3 size: 17 residues. Germline-derived CDR1 and CDR2 are SGHTA and FQGNSA. The CDR3 protein is CASSLRLAGGSTDTQYF. The DNA for the CDR3 is TGTGCCAGCAGCCTGAGACTAGCGGGGGGGAGCACAGATACGCAGTATTTT.

The chain recombines TRBV18 with TRBJ2-3; 8 positions agree with TRBD2. The CDR3 is 16 amino acids. The germline V gene encodes CDR1 KGHSH and CDR2 LQKENI. Trimming took 1 base from V and 5 from J; bases not matched to a gene: 8. The CDR3 sequence: CASSPRDGGAGDTQYF. The CDR3, as DNA: TGTGCCAGCTCACCACGGGACGGGGGGGCCGGAGATACGCAGTATTTT.

The chain employs TRBV12-3 or TRBV12-4 and TRBJ1-1; D gene ambiguous. V lost 5 bases to trimming and J lost 6 bases, with 13 bases between them. This CDR3 has 13 amino acids. The CDR3 coding sequence is TGTGCCAGCAGTCATAGCCCATCCCCTGAAGCTTTCTTT. This sequence encodes CASSHSPSPEAFF.

The V and J genes are TRBV7-2 and TRBJ2-4; TRBD1 agrees at 9 bases. This CDR3 comprises 14 residues. Per the germline V gene, CDR1 is SGHTA and CDR2 is FQGNSA. Trimming at V came to 5 bases and at J to 8 bases, leaving 7 bases not matched to a gene. Here the CDR3 DNA reads TGTGCCAGCAGCCCCGGGACAGGGAGTTACATTCAGTACTTC. Translation: CASSPGTGSYIQYF.

This chain connects TRBV27 to TRBJ2-7; tentatively, D is TRBD1 (7 bases). The CDR3 covers 13 residues. V lost 6 bases to trimming and J lost 6 bases, with 15 bases between them. The germline V gene has CDR1 MNHEY and CDR2 SMNVEV (reference sequence). CDR3 sequence reads: CASSRGEKCEQYF. CDR3 coding DNA: TGTGCCAGCAGCAGGGGGGAGAAATGCGAGCAGTACTTC.

In this sample, this clonotype turned up once. The chain links TRBV5-1 to TRBJ2-4; possibly TRBD2 for D (6 bases). V was pared by 4 bases and J by 9 bases, with 17 bases between. The CDR3 runs to 14 residues. Germline V lookup: CDR1 SGHRS, CDR2 YFSETQ. Here the CDR3 reads CASSAGTRVGIQYF. The CDR3 DNA follows: TGCGCCAGCAGCGCCGGGACTCGCGTAGGCATTCAGTACTTC.

This chain uses TRBV2 with TRBJ1-6, with D possibly being TRBD1 (6 bases). CDR3 length: 15 residues. Germline values: CDR1 SNHLY, CDR2 FYNNEI. Trimming removed 6 bases from V and 6 bases from J, with 15 bases in between. CDR3 sequence (DNA): TGTGCCAGCAGCGAACAGGGCCCTTCTAATTCACCCCTCCACTTT. Translating it yields CASSEQGPSNSPLHF.

The chain recombines TRBV12-3 or TRBV12-4 with TRBJ2-7; 10 positions agree with TRBD1. The CDR3 extends over 15 amino acids. J gave up 6 bases and V 1 base, and 6 bases lay outside the gene matches. Here the CDR3 DNA reads TGTGCCAGCAGTTTAGGGGGGACAGGGGCAACCGAGCAGTACTTC. Translated: CASSLGGTGATEQYF.

This clonotype has only a few counts. The rearrangement uses TRBV5-1 and TRBJ2-3; D ambiguous. The CDR3 sequence is 14 residues long. Trimming removed 7 bases at V and 1 base at J, with 13 bases between. Germline-derived CDR1 and CDR2 are SGHRS and YFSETQ. CDR3 region: CASRQGQGTDTQYF. CDR3 DNA sequence: TGCGCCAGCCGACAAGGCCAGGGCACAGATACGCAGTATTTT.

This clonotype was seen repeatedly, ten times or more. The chain links TRBV7-2 to TRBJ1-5; 7 nucleotides align to TRBD1. The V gene's germline CDR1 is SGHTA and CDR2 FQGNSA. This CDR3 comprises 16 residues. J lost 1 base, V lost 5 bases, and 8 bases had no gene match. In DNA form, the CDR3 reads TGTGCCAGCAGCGAGCGACAGGGACGGAGCAATCAGCCCCAGCATTTT. Its translation: CASSERQGRSNQPQHF.

The rearrangement uses TRBV12-3 or TRBV12-4 and TRBJ2-3; tentatively, D is TRBD2 (5 bases). The germline V and J ends were trimmed by 5 bases and 1 base, with 10 bases remaining between them. The CDR3 is 14 residues long. The CDR3 sequence: CASSGRGGTDTQYF. CDR3 sequence (DNA): TGTGCCAGCAGTGGACGGGGAGGCACAGATACGCAGTATTTT.

In this sample, this clonotype turned up many times. The chain joins TRBV12-3 or TRBV12-4 to TRBJ2-7; 8 bases agree with TRBD1. The CDR3 runs to 15 residues. V shed 3 bases, J shed 7 bases, and the junction held 11 bases outside the gene matches. In nucleotides, the CDR3 is TGTGCCAGCAGTTTGGGGACAGGTTCTACGAGGGAGCAGTACTTC. Protein: CASSLGTGSTREQYF.

This clonotype appeared a few times. The gene calls are TRBV18 and TRBJ2-3; 10 positions agree with TRBD1. Looked up from germline, CDR1 is KGHSH and CDR2 is LQKENI. The CDR3 covers 15 residues. V lost 0 bases to trimming and J lost 4 bases; unmatched junction nucleotides: 1. CDR3 DNA: TGTGCCAGCTCACCACCGGGACAGGGGCCAGATACGCAGTATTTT. It translates to CASSPPGQGPDTQYF. The whole variable domain, remainder taken from reference TRBV18 and TRBJ2-3, is NAGVMQNPRHLVRRRGQEARLRCSPMKGHSHVYWYRQLPEEGLKFMVYLQKENIIDESGMPKERFSAEFPKEGPSILRIQQVVRGDSAAYFCASSPPGQGPDTQYFGPGTRLTVL.

This clonotype turned up a few times. The rearrangement uses TRBV5-1 and TRBJ2-7; D is perhaps TRBD1 (6 bases). Per germline, CDR1 SGHRS and CDR2 YFSETQ. The CDR3 is 14 residues long. Deletions cut 7 bases from V and 3 bases from J, with 17 bases between. CDR3 residues: CASQTGVPGYEQYF. CDR3 bases: TGCGCCAGCCAGACAGGAGTCCCTGGCTACGAGCAGTACTTC. Combining the CDR3 with reference TRBV5-1 and TRBJ2-7 gives the whole variable domain KAGVTQTPRYLIKTRGQQVTLSCSPISGHRSVSWYQQTPGQGLQFLFEYFSETQRNKGNFPGRFSGRQFSNSRSEMNVSTLELGDSALYLCASQTGVPGYEQYFGPGTRLTVT.

The CDR3 spells CASAGTSGSYEQYF. CDR3 nucleotides: TGTGCCAGCGCCGGGACTAGCGGTTCCTACGAGCAGTACTTC. This chain uses TRBV7-2 with TRBJ2-7, with 11 nucleotides matching TRBD2. The germline V gene encodes CDR1 SGHTA and CDR2 FQGNSA. V lost 8 bases, J lost 1 base, and 4 bases stayed unmatched. The CDR3 sequence is 14 residues long.

In this sample, this clonotype turned up a few times. This chain joins TRBV6-6 and TRBJ1-2; no clear D. The germline gives CDR1 MNHNY, CDR2 SVGAGI (reference sequence). This CDR3 has 14 residues. Trimming stripped 0 bases from V and 6 bases from J, with 11 bases between. The CDR3 nucleotides are TGTGCCAGCAGTTACTCGTCGGGATTTGATGGCTACACCTTC. It codes for CASSYSSGFDGYTF.

CDR3 DNA sequence: TGTGCCAGCAGGACGGGGGTCAATGAGCAGTTCTTC. Protein product: CASRTGVNEQFF. The gene calls are TRBV12-3 or TRBV12-4 and TRBJ2-1, with a possible D match to TRBD2 (6 bases). Trimming removed 6 bases at V and 6 bases at J, with 9 bases between. CDR3 size: 12 residues.

V gene TRBV4-2 combines with J gene TRBJ2-3, with 9 bases aligning to TRBD2. J gave up 5 bases and V 0 bases, and 6 bases lay outside the gene matches. The CDR3 contains 16 residues. Looked up from germline, CDR1 is LGHNA and CDR2 is YNFKEQ. The chain's CDR3 is CASSQDPSGTLDTQYF. CDR3 DNA sequence: TGTGCCAGCAGCCAAGATCCTAGCGGGACCCTAGATACGCAGTATTTT.

The chain has TRBV12-3 or TRBV12-4 and TRBJ2-7; 9 bases fit TRBD1. The end of the DNA is better explained by TRBJ2-5, so the J call may be wrong. This CDR3 spans 17 amino acids. CDR3 sequence (DNA): TGTGCCAGCAACACCGGACAGGGGAGCCCAGGAGTAGGGACCCAGTACTTC. Its protein product is CASNTGQGSPGVGTQYF.

The chain links TRBV7-2 to TRBJ2-3, with D unclear. Trimming took off 0 bases at V and 2 bases at J, with 9 bases between the two ends. The length of the CDR3 is 15 residues. From germline, CDR1 is SGHTA and CDR2 FQGNSA. The DNA of the CDR3 is TGTGCCAGCAGCTTAGCTCGGGCCGCCACAGATACGCAGTATTTT. This encodes CASSLARAATDTQYF.

The V and J genes are TRBV5-1 and TRBJ2-4; D is ambiguous. The J call is in doubt because the DNA end fits TRBJ2-7 better. Germline V gene lookup returns CDR1 SGHRS and CDR2 YFSETQ. The CDR3 is 15 amino acids. The CDR3 protein is CASSVRSQANYEQYF. In DNA form, the CDR3 reads TGCGCCAGCAGCGTAAGGTCTCAAGCGAACTACGAGCAGTACTTC.

Turning to this clonotype: One junction end does not reproduce the germline sequence, and a read error may be involved. This chain joins TRBV24-1 and TRBJ2-3, with 10 positions matching TRBD2. Germline V lookup: CDR1 KGHDR, CDR2 SFDVKD. The CDR3 sequence is 18 residues long. In nucleotides, the CDR3 is TGTCCCACCAGTGACCCAAACCCACTAGCGGGGATAAGAGATACGCAGTATTTT. Residues: CPTSDPNPLAGIRDTQYF.

This chain uses TRBV12-3 or TRBV12-4 with TRBJ1-2; 9 bases align to TRBD1. With V trimmed by 6 bases and J by 3 bases, 8 bases remained unmatched. The CDR3 runs to 15 residues. CDR3 residues: CASREGQGSYYGYTF. The CDR3 nucleotides are TGTGCCAGCAGAGAGGGACAGGGTTCCTACTATGGCTACACCTTC.

The V and J genes are TRBV4-1 and TRBJ2-3; TRBD2 matches 10 bases. This CDR3 has 18 residues. V was pared by 4 bases and J by 4 bases, with 14 bases of the junction left unmatched. Per the germline V gene, CDR1 is MGHRA and CDR2 is YSYEKL. DNA of the CDR3: TGCGCCAGCAGCCGCCTGGGAATAGCGGGAGGATCGGCAGATACGCAGTATTTT. The encoded protein is CASSRLGIAGGSADTQYF.

This clonotype was counted only a few times. The V call is TRBV6-5, the J call TRBJ1-2; no clear D gene. Germline V gene lookup returns CDR1 MNHEY and CDR2 SVGAGI. V lost 2 bases to trimming and J lost 8 bases, with 12 bases between them. This CDR3 contains 13 residues. This chain's CDR3 is CASSYDGSIGYTF. The CDR3 DNA reads as TGTGCCAGCAGTTACGACGGCTCCATCGGCTACACCTTC.

The table lists this clonotype with a few counts. The CDR3 DNA sequence: TGTGCCAGCAGCTACCGATGGGTCTACGAGCAGTACTTC. Encoded protein: CASSYRWVYEQYF. The rearrangement uses TRBV7-9 and TRBJ2-7; no clear D gene. Germline CDR1 is SEHNR and CDR2 is FQNEAQ (reference sequence). CDR3 length equals 13 residues. Trimming shortened V by 4 bases and J by 3 bases, and 10 bases separated the two germline ends.

This chain connects TRBV20-1 to TRBJ1-2, with D possibly matching TRBD1 (6 bases). The CDR3 is made up of 13 amino acids. Per germline, CDR1 DFQATT and CDR2 SNEGSKA (reference sequence). V lost 3 bases and J lost 5, with 13 bases in between. For the CDR3, the DNA is TGCAGTGCTAGCCCGGGGGCTGGATATGGCTACACCTTC. Protein: CSASPGAGYGYTF.

This clonotype is a singleton in its sample. The J gene is TRBJ2-5, the V gene TRBV9; perhaps D is TRBD1 or TRBD2 (6 bases each). This CDR3 contains 15 residues. The germline gives CDR1 SGDLS, CDR2 YYNGEE. Trimming took 4 bases from V and 5 from J, leaving 18 bases between them. The CDR3 loop is CASSPGAGGLETQYF. The CDR3 nucleotides are TGTGCCAGCAGCCCGGGGGCAGGCGGCCTGGAGACCCAGTACTTC.